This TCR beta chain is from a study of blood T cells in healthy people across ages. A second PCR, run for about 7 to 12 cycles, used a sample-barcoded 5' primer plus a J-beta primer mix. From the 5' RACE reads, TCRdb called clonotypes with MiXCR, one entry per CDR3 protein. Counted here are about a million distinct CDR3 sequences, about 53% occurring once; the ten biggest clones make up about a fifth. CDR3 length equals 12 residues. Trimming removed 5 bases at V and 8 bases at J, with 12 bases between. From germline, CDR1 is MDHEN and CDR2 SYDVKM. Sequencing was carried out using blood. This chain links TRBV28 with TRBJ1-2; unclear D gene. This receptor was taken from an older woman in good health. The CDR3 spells CASSKQRMGYTF. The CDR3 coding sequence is TGTGCCAGCAGTAAACAGAGAATGGGCTACACCTTC.